This T cell receptor (beta chain) was sequenced in a study of technical replicates of blood from several donors. TCRdb's table, derived via immunoSEQ multiplex PCR, lists solely in-frame clones and lacks some. Of around 13,000 clones in the sample, around 75% were seen once. This clone appeared once. The V gene lost 1 base and the J gene lost 4 bases, with 23 bases spanning the gap. Per germline, CDR1 MDHEN and CDR2 SYDVKM. This CDR3 contains 18 residues. This chain connects TRBV28 to TRBJ2-7; weak D call: TRBD1 (6 bases). The clonotype was recovered from a human donor in good health. Sequences were obtained from PBMCs. CDR3 sequence reads: CASSLSTGTLRYRYEQYF. DNA for the CDR3: TGTGCCAGCAGTTTATCGACAGGAACCTTAAGGTATCGTTACGAGCAGTACTTC.